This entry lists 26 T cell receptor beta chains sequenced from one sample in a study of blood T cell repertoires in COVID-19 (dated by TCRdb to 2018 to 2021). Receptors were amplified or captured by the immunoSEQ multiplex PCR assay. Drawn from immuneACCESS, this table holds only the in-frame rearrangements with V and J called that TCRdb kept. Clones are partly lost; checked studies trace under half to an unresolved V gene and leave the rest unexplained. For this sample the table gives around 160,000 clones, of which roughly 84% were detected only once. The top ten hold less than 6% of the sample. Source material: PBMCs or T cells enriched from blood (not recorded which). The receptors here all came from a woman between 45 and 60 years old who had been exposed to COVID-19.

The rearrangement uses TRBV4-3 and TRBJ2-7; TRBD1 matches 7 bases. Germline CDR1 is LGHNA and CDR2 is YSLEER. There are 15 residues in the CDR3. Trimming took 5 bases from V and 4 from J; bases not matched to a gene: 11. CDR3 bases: TGCGCCAGCAGCTCAGGGGTCCAGGGGGTGTACGAGCAGTACTTC. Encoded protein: CASSSGVQGVYEQYF.

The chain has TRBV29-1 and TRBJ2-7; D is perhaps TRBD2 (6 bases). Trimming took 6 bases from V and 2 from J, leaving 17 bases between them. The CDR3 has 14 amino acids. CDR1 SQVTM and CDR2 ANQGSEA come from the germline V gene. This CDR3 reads CSVVPGEGTYEQYF. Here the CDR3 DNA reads TGCAGCGTCGTACCGGGAGAGGGGACCTACGAGCAGTACTTC.

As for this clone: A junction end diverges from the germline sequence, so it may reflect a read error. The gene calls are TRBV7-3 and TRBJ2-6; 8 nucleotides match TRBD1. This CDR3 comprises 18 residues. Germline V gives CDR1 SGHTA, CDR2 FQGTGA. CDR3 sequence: CASSLTGQVPSGANVLTF. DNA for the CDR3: TGTGCCAGCAGCCTAACGGGACAGGTTCCTTCTGGGGCCAACGTCCTGACTTTC.

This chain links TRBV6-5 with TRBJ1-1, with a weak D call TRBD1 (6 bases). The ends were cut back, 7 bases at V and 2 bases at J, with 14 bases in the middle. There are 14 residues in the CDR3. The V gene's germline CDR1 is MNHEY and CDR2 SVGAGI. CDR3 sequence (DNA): TGTGCCAGCATCGAAGGGGGGGCTAACACTGAAGCTTTCTTT. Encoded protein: CASIEGGANTEAFF.

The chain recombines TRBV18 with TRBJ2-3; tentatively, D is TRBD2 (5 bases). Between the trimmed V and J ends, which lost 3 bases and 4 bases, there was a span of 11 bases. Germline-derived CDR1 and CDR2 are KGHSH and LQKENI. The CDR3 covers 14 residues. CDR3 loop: CASSPRVGPDTQYF. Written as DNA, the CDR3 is TGTGCCAGCTCACCGAGGGTAGGGCCAGATACGCAGTATTTT.

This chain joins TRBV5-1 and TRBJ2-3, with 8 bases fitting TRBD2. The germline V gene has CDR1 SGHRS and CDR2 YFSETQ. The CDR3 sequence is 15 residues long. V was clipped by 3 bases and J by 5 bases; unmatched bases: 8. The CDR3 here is CASSWTLAEGDTQYF. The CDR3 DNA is TGCGCCAGCAGCTGGACACTAGCGGAAGGAGATACGCAGTATTTT.

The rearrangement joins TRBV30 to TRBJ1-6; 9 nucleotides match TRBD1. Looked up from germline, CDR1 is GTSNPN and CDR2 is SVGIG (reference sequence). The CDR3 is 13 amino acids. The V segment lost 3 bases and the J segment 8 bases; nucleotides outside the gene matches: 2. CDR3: CAWRRTGDSPLHF. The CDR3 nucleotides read TGTGCCTGGAGAAGGACAGGGGATTCACCCCTCCACTTT. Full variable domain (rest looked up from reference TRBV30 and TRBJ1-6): SQTIHQWPATLVQPVGSPLSLECTVEGTSNPNLYWYRQAAGRGLQLLFYSVGIGQISSEVPQNLSASRPQDRQFILSSKKLLLSDSGFYLCAWRRTGDSPLHFGNGTRLTVT.

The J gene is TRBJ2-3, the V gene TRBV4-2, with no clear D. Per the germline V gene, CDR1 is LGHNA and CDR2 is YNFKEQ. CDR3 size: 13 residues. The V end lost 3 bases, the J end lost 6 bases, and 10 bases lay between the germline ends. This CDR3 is CASSHGPRDTQYF. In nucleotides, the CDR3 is TGTGCCAGCAGCCATGGGCCTCGGGATACGCAGTATTTT.

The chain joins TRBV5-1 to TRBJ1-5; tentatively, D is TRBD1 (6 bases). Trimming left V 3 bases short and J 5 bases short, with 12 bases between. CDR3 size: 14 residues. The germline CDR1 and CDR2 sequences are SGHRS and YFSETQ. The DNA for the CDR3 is TGCGCCAGCAGCTGGGGGAGGGGGGATCAGCCCCAGCATTTT. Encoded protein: CASSWGRGDQPQHF.

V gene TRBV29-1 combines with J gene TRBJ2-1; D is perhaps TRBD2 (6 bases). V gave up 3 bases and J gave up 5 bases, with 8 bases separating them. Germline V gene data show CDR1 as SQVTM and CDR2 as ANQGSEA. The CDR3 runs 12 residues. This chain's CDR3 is CSVERGNNEQFF. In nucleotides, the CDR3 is TGCAGCGTTGAGCGCGGGAACAATGAGCAGTTCTTC.

This CDR3 reads CASSPSPLAGHSTDTQYF. CDR3 nucleotides: TGCGCCAGCAGCCCCTCCCCACTAGCGGGCCATAGCACAGATACGCAGTATTTT. The rearrangement uses TRBV5-1 and TRBJ2-3; 9 bases are shared with TRBD2. The CDR3 contains 18 residues. The germline CDR1 and CDR2 sequences are SGHRS and YFSETQ. V lost 4 bases to trimming and J lost 0 bases; unmatched junction nucleotides: 12.

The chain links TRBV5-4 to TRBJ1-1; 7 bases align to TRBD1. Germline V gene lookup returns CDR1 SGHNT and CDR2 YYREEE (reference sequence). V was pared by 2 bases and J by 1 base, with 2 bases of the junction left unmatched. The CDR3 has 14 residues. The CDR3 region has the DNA TGTGCCAGCAGCTTAGGGACAGCGAACACTGAAGCTTTCTTT. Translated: CASSLGTANTEAFF.

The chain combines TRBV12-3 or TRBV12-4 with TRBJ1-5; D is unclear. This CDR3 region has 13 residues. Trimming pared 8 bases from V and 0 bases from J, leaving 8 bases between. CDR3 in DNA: TGTGCCAGCGGACTCTATAGCAATCAGCCCCAGCATTTT. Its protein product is CASGLYSNQPQHF.

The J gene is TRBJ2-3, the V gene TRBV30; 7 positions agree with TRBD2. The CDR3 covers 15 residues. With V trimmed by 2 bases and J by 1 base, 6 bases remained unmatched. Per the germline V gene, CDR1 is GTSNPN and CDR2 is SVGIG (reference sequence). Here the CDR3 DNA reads TGTGCCTGGAGTCTAGCTAGCGGACGCACAGATACGCAGTATTTT. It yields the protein CAWSLASGRTDTQYF.

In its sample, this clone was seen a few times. The CDR3 region is CASSLTRSNSPLHF. DNA of the CDR3: TGTGCCAGCAGCTTAACGAGGTCAAATTCACCCCTCCACTTT. The V gene is TRBV7-2, the J gene TRBJ1-6; D gene uncertain. Germline CDR1 reads SGHTA; CDR2 reads FQGNSA. Trimming left V 2 bases short and J 7 bases short, with 9 bases between. This CDR3 region has 14 residues.

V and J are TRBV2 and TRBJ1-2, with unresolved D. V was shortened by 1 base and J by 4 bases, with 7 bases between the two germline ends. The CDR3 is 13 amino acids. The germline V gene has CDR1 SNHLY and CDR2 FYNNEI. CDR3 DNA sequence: TGTGCCAGCAGTGAAGGCAGAATCTATGGCTACACCTTC. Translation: CASSEGRIYGYTF. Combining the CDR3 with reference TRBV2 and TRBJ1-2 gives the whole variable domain EPEVTQTPSHQVTQMGQEVILRCVPISNHLYFYWYRQILGQKVEFLVSFYNNEISEKSEIFDDQFSVERPDGSNFTLKIRSTKLEDSAMYFCASSEGRIYGYTFGSGTRLTVV.

CDR3 in amino acids: CASSVVARITLVNEAFF. CDR3 in DNA: TGTGCCAGCAGCGTAGTAGCCCGAATAACCCTTGTTAATGAAGCTTTCTTT. The chain employs TRBV9 and TRBJ1-1; D not certain. Germline values: CDR1 SGDLS, CDR2 YYNGEE. This CDR3 comprises 17 residues. V lost 0 bases and J 7 bases, leaving 22 bases between the germline ends.

CDR3 sequence: CASSPGGPNYGYTF. The CDR3 region has the DNA TGTGCCAGCAGCCCAGGAGGACCGAACTATGGCTACACCTTC. V usage is TRBV9 and J usage is TRBJ1-2; unclear D gene. This CDR3 has 14 residues. Germline V gene data show CDR1 as SGDLS and CDR2 as YYNGEE. V gave up 4 bases and J gave up 2 bases, with 12 bases separating them. The full variable domain, in which reference TRBV9 and TRBJ1-2 provide the parts outside the CDR3, is DSGVTQTPKHLITATGQRVTLRCSPRSGDLSVYWYQQSLDQGLQFLIQYYNGEERAKGNILERFSAQQFPDLHSELNLSSLELGDSALYFCASSPGGPNYGYTFGSGTRLTVV.

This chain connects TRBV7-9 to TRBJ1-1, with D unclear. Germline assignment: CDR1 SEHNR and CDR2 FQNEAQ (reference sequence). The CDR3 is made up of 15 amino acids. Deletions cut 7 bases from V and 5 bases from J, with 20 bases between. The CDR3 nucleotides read TGTGCCAGCAACCGGGCGGCCCCGAGAGGGACTGAAGCTTTCTTT. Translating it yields CASNRAAPRGTEAFF.

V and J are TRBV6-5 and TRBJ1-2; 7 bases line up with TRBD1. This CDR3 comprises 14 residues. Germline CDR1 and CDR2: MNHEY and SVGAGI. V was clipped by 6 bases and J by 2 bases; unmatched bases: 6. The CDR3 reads CASSLQGWNYGYTF. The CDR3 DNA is TGTGCCAGCAGCTTACAGGGGTGGAACTATGGCTACACCTTC.

CDR3 sequence reads: CSASHGSWGETQYF. DNA for the CDR3: TGCAGTGCTAGTCACGGGAGTTGGGGAGAGACCCAGTACTTC. This chain joins TRBV20-1 and TRBJ2-5; possible D gene TRBD2, 6 bases. Trimming stripped 3 bases from V and 4 bases from J, with 15 bases between. Germline V gives CDR1 DFQATT, CDR2 SNEGSKA (reference sequence). The CDR3 sequence is 14 residues long.

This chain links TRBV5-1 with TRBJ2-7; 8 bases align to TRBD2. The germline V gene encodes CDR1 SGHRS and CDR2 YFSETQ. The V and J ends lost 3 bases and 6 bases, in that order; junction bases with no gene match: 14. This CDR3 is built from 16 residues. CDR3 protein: CASSSQRGTSMLEQYF. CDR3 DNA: TGCGCCAGCAGCTCGCAGCGGGGGACATCTATGCTCGAGCAGTACTTC.

This chain's CDR3 is CASSFQAGGPYEQYF. CDR3 bases: TGTGCCAGCAGTTTTCAAGCGGGAGGGCCATACGAGCAGTACTTC. The V call is TRBV2, the J call TRBJ2-7, with 10 positions matching TRBD2. The V segment lost 5 bases and the J segment 4 bases; nucleotides outside the gene matches: 8. From germline, CDR1 is SNHLY and CDR2 FYNNEI. The CDR3 has 15 residues.

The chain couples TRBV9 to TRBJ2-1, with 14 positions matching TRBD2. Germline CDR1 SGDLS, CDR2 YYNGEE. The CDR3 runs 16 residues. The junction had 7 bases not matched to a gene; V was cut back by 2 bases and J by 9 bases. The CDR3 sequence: CASSVGTSGSLSEQFF. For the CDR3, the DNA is TGTGCCAGCAGCGTTGGGACTAGCGGGAGTCTTAGTGAGCAGTTCTTC.

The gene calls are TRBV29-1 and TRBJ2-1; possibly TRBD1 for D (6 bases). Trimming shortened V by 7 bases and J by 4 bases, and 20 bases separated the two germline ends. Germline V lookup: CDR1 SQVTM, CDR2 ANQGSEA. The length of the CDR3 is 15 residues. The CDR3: CSATLGALRYNEQFF. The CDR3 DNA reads TGCAGCGCTACCTTGGGGGCCCTCCGATACAATGAGCAGTTCTTC.

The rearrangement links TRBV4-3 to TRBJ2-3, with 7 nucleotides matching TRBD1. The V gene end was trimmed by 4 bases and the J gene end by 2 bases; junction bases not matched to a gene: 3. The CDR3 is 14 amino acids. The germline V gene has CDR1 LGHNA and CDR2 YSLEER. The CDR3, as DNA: TGCGCCAGCAGCCGACAGGGCTACACAGATACGCAGTATTTT. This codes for CASSRQGYTDTQYF.